The 7 T cell receptor beta chains below come from one sample, sequenced in a study of yellow fever vaccine responses in identical twins. A single record per CDR3 protein comes from TCRdb applying MiXCR to the RT-PCR reads. The sample contains approximately 6,900 distinct CDR3 sequences, roughly 84% of which appear only once. Sequenced here: T cells from blood (PBMCs), unsorted or a sorted subset (not recorded which), sampled before or after yellow fever vaccination (not recorded which). The source is a young woman who received the yellow fever vaccine.

This clonotype was found a few times. CDR3 coding DNA: TGTGCCAGCAGCCCAGACATCTACGAGCAGTACTTC. Its protein is CASSPDIYEQYF. This sequence joins TRBV7-6 and TRBJ2-7; D not resolved. This CDR3 is built from 12 residues. V lost 5 bases and J 3 bases, leaving 8 bases between the germline ends. Germline V gene sequence: CDR1 SGHVS, CDR2 FNYEAQ. The full variable domain, completed using reference TRBV7-6 and TRBJ2-7, is GAGVSQSPRYKVTKRGQDVALRCDPISGHVSLYWYRQALGQGPEFLTYFNYEAQQDKSGLPNDRFSAERPEGSISTLTIQRTEQRDSAMYRCASSPDIYEQYFGPGTRLTVT.

This chain links TRBV10-3 with TRBJ1-1; D call uncertain. The germline V and J ends were trimmed by 0 bases and 7 bases, with 9 bases remaining between them. This CDR3 spans 13 amino acids. In germline, CDR1 is ENHRY, CDR2 SYGVKD. The CDR3 here is CAISESYQNEAFF. The CDR3 DNA reads as TGTGCCATCAGTGAGTCCTACCAAAATGAAGCTTTCTTT.

This chain uses TRBV29-1 with TRBJ2-1; D is possibly TRBD1 (6 bases). Trimming left V 6 bases short and J 4 bases short, with 16 bases between. Per the germline V gene, CDR1 is SQVTM and CDR2 is ANQGSEA. The CDR3 runs to 14 residues. CDR3 region: CSVQDRIRYNEQFF. In nucleotides, the CDR3 is TGCAGCGTCCAAGACAGGATTAGGTACAATGAGCAGTTCTTC.

The chain recombines TRBV4-1 with TRBJ1-5; TRBD1 is a possible D gene (6 bases). Germline V gene lookup returns CDR1 MGHRA and CDR2 YSYEKL. This CDR3 contains 16 residues. Trimming took 3 bases from V and 2 from J, leaving 14 bases between them. The CDR3 DNA is TGCGCCAGCAGCCAGGAGACAGGAGATCGCAATCAGCCCCAGCATTTT. Protein sequence: CASSQETGDRNQPQHF.

This clonotype was seen a few times. The chain combines TRBV15 with TRBJ1-1; D may be TRBD1 (5 bases). Germline V gene data show CDR1 as LNHNV and CDR2 as YYDKDF (reference sequence). Trimming removed 0 bases at V and 7 bases at J, with 12 bases between. This CDR3 has 14 residues. Here the CDR3 DNA reads TGTGCCACCAGCAGAGATCGGGGTGGGGGTGAAGCTTTCTTT. Its protein product is CATSRDRGGGEAFF.

The V gene is TRBV12-3 or TRBV12-4, the J gene TRBJ2-3, with D perhaps being TRBD1 or TRBD2 (5 bases each). The CDR3 spans 14 residues. Trimming pared 5 bases from V and 5 bases from J, leaving 14 bases between. The chain's CDR3 is CASSTTAVVDTQYF. CDR3 coding DNA: TGTGCCAGCAGTACGACAGCGGTCGTAGATACGCAGTATTTT.

The V gene is TRBV4-3, the J gene TRBJ2-7; a possible D gene is TRBD2 (5 bases). CDR3 length: 15 amino acids. From germline, CDR1 is LGHNA and CDR2 YSLEER. Trimming removed 1 base from V and 3 bases from J, with 13 bases in between. This CDR3 is CASSQGISVGYEQYF. As DNA, the CDR3 is TGCGCCAGCAGCCAAGGGATTAGCGTAGGCTACGAGCAGTACTTC.